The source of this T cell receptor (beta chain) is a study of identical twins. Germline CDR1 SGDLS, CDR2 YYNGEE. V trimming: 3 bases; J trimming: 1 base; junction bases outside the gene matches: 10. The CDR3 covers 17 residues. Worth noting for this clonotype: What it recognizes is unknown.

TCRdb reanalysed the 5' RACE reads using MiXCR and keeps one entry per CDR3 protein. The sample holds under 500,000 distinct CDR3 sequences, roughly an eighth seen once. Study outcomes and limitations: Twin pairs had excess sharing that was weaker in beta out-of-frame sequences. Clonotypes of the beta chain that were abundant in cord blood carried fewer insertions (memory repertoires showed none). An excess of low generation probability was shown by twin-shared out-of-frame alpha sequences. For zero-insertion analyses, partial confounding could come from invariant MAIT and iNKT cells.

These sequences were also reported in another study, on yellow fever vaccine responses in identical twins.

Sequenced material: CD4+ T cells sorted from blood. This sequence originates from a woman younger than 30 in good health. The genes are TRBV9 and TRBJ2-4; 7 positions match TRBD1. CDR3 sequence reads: CASSGASGGWAKNIQYF. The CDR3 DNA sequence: TGTGCCAGCAGCGGTGCCTCAGGGGGATGGGCCAAAAACATTCAGTACTTC. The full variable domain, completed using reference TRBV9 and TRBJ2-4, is DSGVTQTPKHLITATGQRVTLRCSPRSGDLSVYWYQQSLDQGLQFLIQYYNGEERAKGNILERFSAQQFPDLHSELNLSSLELGDSALYFCASSGASGGWAKNIQYFGAGTRLSVL.